This T cell receptor beta chain was sequenced in a study of technical replicates of blood from a few donors. Here immunoSEQ multiplex PCR was the method, and the copy in TCRdb shows in-frame clones only, minus some. The table lists approximately 70,000 clones, over 95% of them singletons, with more than 0.2% in the top ten. This CDR3 has 12 amino acids. V was pared by 4 bases and J by 16 bases, with 14 bases between. Per germline, CDR1 SGHAT and CDR2 FQDESV (reference sequence). The chain combines TRBV11-1 with TRBJ1-6, with a weak D call TRBD1 (5 bases). This receptor was taken from a human donor in good health. The sample was T cells isolated from PBMCs. CDR3 DNA: TGTGCCAGCAGCTCTGGGGCGGCCTCTCTCCACTTT. This codes for CASSSGAASLHF.